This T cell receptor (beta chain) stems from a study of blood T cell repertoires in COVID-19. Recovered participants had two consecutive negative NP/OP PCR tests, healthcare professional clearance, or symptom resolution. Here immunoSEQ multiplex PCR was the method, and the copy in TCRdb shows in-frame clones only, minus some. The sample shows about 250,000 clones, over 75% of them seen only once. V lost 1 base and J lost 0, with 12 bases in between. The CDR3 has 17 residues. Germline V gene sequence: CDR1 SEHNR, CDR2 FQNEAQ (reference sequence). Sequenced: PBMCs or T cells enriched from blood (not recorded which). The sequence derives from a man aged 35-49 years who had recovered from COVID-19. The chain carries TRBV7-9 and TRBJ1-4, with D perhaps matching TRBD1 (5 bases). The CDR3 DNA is TGTGCCAGCAGCTTAGGGGGCAGCTATGCAACTAATGAAAAACTGTTTTTT. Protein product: CASSLGGSYATNEKLFF. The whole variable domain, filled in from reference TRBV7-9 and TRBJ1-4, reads DTGVSQNPRHKITKRGQNVTFRCDPISEHNRLYWYRQTLGQGPEFLTYFQNEAQLEKSRLLSDRFSAERPKGSFSTLEIQRTEQGDSAMYLCASSLGGSYATNEKLFFGSGTQLSVL.